One sample yielded the 17 T cell receptor beta chains listed below, sequenced in a study of prognosis after radiotherapy for stage I lung cancer. Amplification of the TCR beta CDR3 (from genomic DNA) was done by two-round multiplex PCR. The first PCR round targeted every TRBV and TRBJ gene with specific primers. TCRdb reprocessed the multiplex PCR reads via MiXCR and lists one record per CDR3 protein. Among more than 13,000 distinct CDR3 sequences listed, around 27% were seen once. Here the sequenced sample was PBMCs, taken before or after stereotactic body radiation therapy (not recorded which). All receptors come from a donor aged 50 or older with non-small cell lung cancer.

In this sample, this clonotype turned up many times. CDR3 in amino acids: CASSGIRDQPQHF. In DNA, the CDR3 is TGTGCCAGCAGCGGCATAAGAGATCAGCCCCAGCATTTT. V usage is TRBV7-9 and J usage is TRBJ1-5; D remains ambiguous. The V gene lost 5 bases and the J gene lost 5 bases, with 10 bases spanning the gap. Looked up from germline, CDR1 is SEHNR and CDR2 is FQNEAQ (reference sequence). The CDR3 covers 13 residues.

As regards this clonotype: A read error likely explains this, since a far larger clone differs by one base. V gene TRBV6-1 combines with J gene TRBJ2-1, with TRBD2 matching 11 bases. V lost 6 bases and J lost 5; bases outside the gene matches: 15. The CDR3 consists of 18 residues. Germline assignment: CDR1 MNHNS and CDR2 SASEGT. CDR3 protein: CASRRGNSGGGSDNEQFF. The CDR3 bases are TGTGCCAGCAGACGAGGGAATAGCGGGGGGGGATCCGACAATGAGCAGTTCTTC.

This clonotype has a count of ten or more. CDR3 DNA sequence: TGCGCCAGCAGCAAGGACCCGTGGGGCGAGCAGTACTTC. It specifies CASSKDPWGEQYF. V and J are TRBV4-1 and TRBJ2-7, with unresolved D. The CDR3 is made up of 13 amino acids. V was shortened by 5 bases and J by 6 bases, with 14 bases between the two germline ends. Germline V gene lookup returns CDR1 MGHRA and CDR2 YSYEKL.

This clonotype was counted many times. The rearrangement uses TRBV20-1 and TRBJ2-3; 9 bases are a match to TRBD2. CDR1 DFQATT and CDR2 SNEGSKA come from the germline V gene (reference sequence). V trimming: 3 bases; J trimming: 4 bases; junction bases outside the gene matches: 5. The CDR3 length is 14 residues. CDR3 bases: TGCAGTGCTAGCCCCCTAGCGGGATCAGATACGCAGTATTTT. Its protein is CSASPLAGSDTQYF.

Concerning this clonotype itself: A read error may produce the germline difference seen at one junction end. V is TRBV19 and J is TRBJ2-7; D may be TRBD2 (6 bases). This CDR3 region has 13 residues. Germline V gives CDR1 LNHDA, CDR2 SQIVND (reference sequence). The CDR3, as DNA: TGTGCCAGTAGTGTTACTAGCTCCCACGAGCAGTACTTC. Amino acids: CASSVTSSHEQYF.

This clonotype was recorded at least ten times. The chain carries TRBV20-1 and TRBJ2-5, with D tentatively TRBD2 (6 bases). Germline-derived CDR1 and CDR2 are DFQATT and SNEGSKA (reference sequence). The V end lost 3 bases, the J end lost 1 base, and 18 bases lay between the germline ends. CDR3 length: 16 residues. Written as DNA, the CDR3 is TGCAGTGCTAGGAAGGGCATGGGGCGGGGCCAAGAGACCCAGTACTTC. This codes for CSARKGMGRGQETQYF.

This clonotype was picked up many times. The junction and the germline gene differ at one end; a read error may be behind it. This chain joins TRBV7-7 and TRBJ2-3; D perhaps matches TRBD1 (6 bases). The CDR3 length is 18 residues. Per the germline V gene, CDR1 is SSHAT and CDR2 is FNYEAQ (reference sequence). Written as DNA, the CDR3 is TGTGCTAGCAGCTTATTCCCGCCGACAGGAAGCAGCACAGATACGCAGTATTTT. It specifies CASSLFPPTGSSTDTQYF.

Of note for this clonotype: Given a far larger clone just one base away, this is likely a sequencing read error. The rearrangement uses TRBV12-3 or TRBV12-4 and TRBJ2-1, with D uncertain. The CDR3 totals 14 residues. Trimming removed 4 bases from V and 8 bases from J, with 15 bases in between. CDR3 protein: CASSYGGNIDEQFF. The CDR3 DNA is TGTGCCAGCAGTTACGGTGGGAATATCGATGAGCAGTTCTTC.

Regarding this clonotype: A far bigger clonotype differs at one base, so this is likely a read error. V gene TRBV12-3 or TRBV12-4 combines with J gene TRBJ2-5; no clear D. V dropped 3 bases and J dropped 11 bases, with 16 bases sitting between them. This CDR3 spans 13 amino acids. The DNA of the CDR3 is TGTGCCAGCAGTTTGAACTACTACAATGAGCAGTACTTC. Protein sequence: CASSLNYYNEQYF.

In regard to this clonotype: The likely explanation is a read error, given a far larger clone one base away. The chain carries TRBV9 and TRBJ2-1, with a tentative D call TRBD1 (5 bases). The germline V and J ends were trimmed by 7 bases and 10 bases, with 18 bases remaining between them. The CDR3 is made up of 13 amino acids. Germline assignment: CDR1 SGDLS and CDR2 YYNGEE. CDR3 nucleotide sequence: TGTGCCAGCTCCCCCGGACACTCCTACGAGCAGTTCTTC. This encodes CASSPGHSYEQFF.

This clonotype is labeled medium-sized. The rearrangement joins TRBV6-1 to TRBJ2-7; tentative D call: TRBD2 (6 bases). Trimming cost V 0 bases and J 7 bases, with 19 bases left between them. In germline, CDR1 is MNHNS, CDR2 SASEGT. This CDR3 contains 16 residues. The CDR3 spells CASSEAIPGVPGEQYF. The CDR3 DNA reads as TGTGCCAGCAGTGAAGCTATACCGGGGGTCCCCGGGGAGCAGTACTTC.

This clonotype was seen many times. This chain's CDR3 is CSADRLAGELFF. The DNA of the CDR3 is TGCAGCGCCGACCGACTAGCCGGGGAGCTGTTTTTT. The chain carries TRBV29-1 and TRBJ2-2; perhaps TRBD2 as D (6 bases). V was cut by 7 bases and J by 6 bases, with 12 bases left in between. From germline, CDR1 is SQVTM and CDR2 ANQGSEA. The CDR3 has 12 residues.

This clonotype was recorded many times. This rearrangement joins TRBV9 to TRBJ1-2, with TRBD1 matching 8 bases. Germline values: CDR1 SGDLS, CDR2 YYNGEE. The CDR3 spans 18 residues. V was clipped by 0 bases and J by 5 bases; unmatched bases: 15. In nucleotides, the CDR3 is TGTGCCAGCAGCGTAGACCGGGACAGGACGAGCGGGGGGTATGGCTACACCTTC. It yields the protein CASSVDRDRTSGGYGYTF.

This clonotype was observed at least ten times. This could be a read error, since a much larger clone is one nucleotide away. This chain connects TRBV11-2 to TRBJ2-1, with 10 bases that match TRBD2. Losses at the gene ends were 5 bases for V and 10 bases for J; bases not matched to a gene: 11. The CDR3 spans 15 residues. Per the germline V gene, CDR1 is SGHAT and CDR2 is FQNNGV. The CDR3 spells CASSPEASGGQEQFF. The DNA of the CDR3 is TGTGCCAGCAGCCCCGAGGCTAGCGGGGGACAGGAGCAGTTCTTC.

Remarks on this clonotype: A far larger clone lies a single base away; this is likely a read error. The V and J genes are TRBV6-2 or TRBV6-3 and TRBJ2-7; 8 bases fit TRBD1. V shed 5 bases, J shed 5 bases, and the junction held 11 bases outside the gene matches. CDR1 and CDR2 from the germline V gene are MNHEY and SVGEGT. The CDR3 consists of 15 residues. CDR3 DNA: TGTGCCAGCAGTGAATCGGCAGGGGGCGGCGACGAGCAGTACTTC. Protein: CASSESAGGGDEQYF.

By sample fraction, this clonotype is medium-sized. The chain joins TRBV30 to TRBJ2-2, with D maybe TRBD2 (6 bases). With 1 base removed from V and 5 bases from J, the gap between germline ends came to 8 bases. The CDR3 sequence is 13 residues long. The germline V gene encodes CDR1 GTSNPN and CDR2 SVGIG (reference sequence). CDR3 bases: TGTGCCTGGAGTGAGGAGGGGACCGGGGAGCTGTTTTTT. Its translation is CAWSEEGTGELFF.

This clonotype was detected only a few times. Possible read error: a much larger clone is one base away. The chain carries TRBV3-1 and TRBJ2-1; 7 nucleotides line up with TRBD1. CDR1 LGHDT and CDR2 YNNKEL come from the germline V gene (reference sequence). This CDR3 is 17 amino acids long. The CDR3 spells CARSQDLQGVSYNEQFF. CDR3 nucleotides: TGTGCCCGCAGCCAAGATCTCCAGGGGGTCTCCTACAATGAGCAGTTCTTC.